This TCR beta chain is drawn from a study of T cells in Graves' hyperthyroidism and ophthalmopathy. Study-wide context: Pretreatment peripheral blood was obtained at initial diagnosis.

Study-wide results and limits: Separating ophthalmopathy from stable hyperthyroidism was achieved by a 13 V-J model.

TCR beta CDR3 regions were amplified from RNA transcripts. RT-PCR in the first round (using the HTBI primer set) targeted the TCR CDR3. In TCRdb, the multiplex PCR reads were re-called with MiXCR into one record per CDR3 protein. The sample records about 480,000 distinct CDR3 sequences, 13% to 15% being singletons. At least ten counts were recorded for this clonotype. Its cognate antigen is unknown. PBMCs came from 9 to 10 ml fresh peripheral blood. Between the trimmed V and J ends, which lost 3 bases and 8 bases, there was a span of 12 bases. This CDR3 comprises 13 residues. Germline V gene sequence: CDR1 KGHDR, CDR2 SFDVKD.

What was sequenced was blood. The clonotype was recovered from a woman between 18 and 29 years old with Graves' hyperthyroidism. This chain links TRBV24-1 with TRBJ1-1, with D unclear. CDR3 bases: TGTGCCACCAGTGATCGGACGGGATTAGAAGCTTTCTTT. This codes for CATSDRTGLEAFF.